The 17 T cell receptor beta chains below come from one sample, sequenced in a study of CXCR3-negative and CXCR3-positive naive CD8 T cells. Notes on the study in general: Hydrophobicity of TRB CDR3s was greater in CXCR3-positive naive cells than in CXCR3-negative naive cells.

The study made its TRB cDNA libraries by 5' RACE, adding UMI labels. TCRdb reprocessed the 5' RACE reads and reports one entry per CDR3 protein, with no DNA. This sample contains roughly 61,000 distinct CDR3 sequences. For these receptors, no antigen is known. The sequenced sample consisted of naive CXCR3+ CD8+ T cells from blood. The subset denotes: CD45RO-CCR7+CD27+CD95- naive CD8+ T cells expressing CXCR3 (TNR3+). The receptors shown here come from a human donor in good health. Some clones in this sample may be carry-over from other donors' samples.

The chain couples TRBV7-9 to TRBJ2-1; TCRdb's D call, TRBD2, is unchecked because there is no DNA. The CDR3 extends over 16 amino acids. The germline V gene has CDR1 SEHNR and CDR2 FQNEAQ (reference sequence). CDR3 in amino acids: CASSLQAGFSYNEQFF.

The V and J genes are TRBV6-2 or TRBV6-3 and TRBJ2-1; TCRdb's D call of TRBD1 is untestable without DNA. This CDR3 is 14 amino acids long. Germline V gene lookup returns CDR1 MNHEY and CDR2 SVGEGT. The chain's CDR3 is CASTDRLYYNEQFF.

J is TRBJ2-5 and V is TRBV4-2. The length of the CDR3 is 12 residues. CDR1 LGHNA and CDR2 YNFKEQ come from the germline V gene. The CDR3 is CASSQDQETQYF.

The J gene is TRBJ2-5, the V gene TRBV29-1; the D call from TCRdb, TRBD1, cannot be confirmed without DNA. The CDR3 extends over 17 amino acids. Germline V gene data show CDR1 as SQVTM and CDR2 as ANQGSEA. CDR3 amino acids: CSVDVYGRTSYQETQYF.

The chain has TRBV14 and TRBJ2-7. The CDR3 runs 13 residues. Germline CDR1 reads SGHDN; CDR2 reads FVKESK. This CDR3 reads CASSHASSYEQYF. Variable domain in full (rest from reference TRBV14 and TRBJ2-7): EAGVTQFPSHSVIEKGQTVTLRCDPISGHDNLYWYRRVMGKEIKFLLHFVKESKQDESGMPNNRFLAERTGGTYSTLKVQPAELEDSGVYFCASSHASSYEQYFGPGTRLTVT.

V usage is TRBV29-1 and J usage is TRBJ1-2. The CDR3 spans 12 residues. Germline V gene sequence: CDR1 SQVTM, CDR2 ANQGSEA. The CDR3 region is CSVEVRDYGYTF.

This sequence joins TRBV20-1 and TRBJ2-5. Germline V gene data show CDR1 as DFQATT and CDR2 as SNEGSKA (reference sequence). The length of the CDR3 is 15 residues. The CDR3 reads CSAREGVYQTETQYF.

The gene calls are TRBV12-3 or TRBV12-4 and TRBJ2-1; as DNA is missing, the TRBD2 call by TCRdb cannot be tested. The CDR3 is made up of 16 amino acids. CDR3 residues: CASRWTSGGAGNEQFF.

The rearrangement links TRBV15 to TRBJ1-5. CDR1 is LNHNV, CDR2 YYDKDF, per germline (reference sequence). This CDR3 is built from 16 residues. The CDR3 loop is CATSRDIVGVNQPQHF.

The chain uses TRBV29-1 and TRBJ1-1; as DNA is missing, the TRBD1 call by TCRdb cannot be tested. The CDR3 length is 13 residues. Germline V gives CDR1 SQVTM, CDR2 ANQGSEA. CDR3 loop: CSVGDRRGTEAFF.

The genes are TRBV29-1 and TRBJ2-7. Germline V lookup: CDR1 SQVTM, CDR2 ANQGSEA. The CDR3 spans 12 residues. CDR3 region: CSVEGSKYEQYF.

The rearrangement links TRBV12-3 or TRBV12-4 to TRBJ1-4. The CDR3 covers 12 residues. The chain's CDR3 is CASSSGPEKLFF.

J is TRBJ2-7 and V is TRBV20-1; TCRdb gives TRBD1 as the D gene, but with no DNA this cannot be confirmed. This CDR3 has 15 amino acids. Germline lookup yields CDR1 DFQATT and CDR2 SNEGSKA (reference sequence). The CDR3 reads CSVRSVGTVSYEQYF.

The V call is TRBV4-1, the J call TRBJ2-3; with no DNA, the TCRdb D assignment of TRBD2 cannot be verified. Germline CDR1 and CDR2: MGHRA and YSYEKL. The CDR3 has 18 residues. The CDR3 protein is CASSQDASSRRVTDTQYF.

This chain uses TRBV29-1 with TRBJ1-4; TCRdb indicates TRBD1, and absent DNA this call remains unverified. Germline V gene data show CDR1 as SQVTM and CDR2 as ANQGSEA. The CDR3 loop spans 14 amino acids. CDR3 sequence: CSVDPTGWGEKLFF.

This chain joins TRBV3-1 and TRBJ2-1. Germline V gives CDR1 LGHDT, CDR2 YNNKEL (reference sequence). The CDR3 contains 12 residues. The CDR3 sequence is CASSASWDEQFF.

This chain links TRBV15 with TRBJ1-1. The CDR3 loop spans 11 amino acids. Germline V gene sequence: CDR1 LNHNV, CDR2 YYDKDF (reference sequence). The CDR3 protein is CATSSITEAFF.